Listed below are T cell receptor beta chains from one sample, sequenced in a study of CD8+CD57+ T cells in acquired aplastic anemia. From the reads, TCRdb called clonotypes with MiXCR, one entry per CDR3 protein. This sample has roughly 86,000 distinct CDR3 sequences, with more than 40% found just once. Sequenced: sorted CD4+, CD8+, or CD8+CD57+ T cells (not recorded which) from PBMCs. The receptors come from a human donor in good health, serving as a control. Each CDR3 is given without its conserved first and last residue.

V gene	J gene	CDR3 protein
TRBV6-1	TRBJ2-7	ATRTAAPEQY
TRBV2	TRBJ2-3	ASSLRSRSADTQY
TRBV25-1	TRBJ2-3	ASVDGGTSGRDTQY
TRBV6-5	TRBJ2-7	ASSYVQGNYEQY
TRBV24-1	TRBJ2-7	ATSPGVNPWEQY
TRBV29-1	TRBJ1-2	SVERGGPGNT
TRBV7-9	TRBJ1-1	ASSSHDRAGVRTEAF
TRBV15	TRBJ1-5	ATSRVGVSNQPQH
TRBV13	TRBJ2-1	ASSIAGVWGVRHEQF
TRBV19	TRBJ2-5	ASSLQGVQETQY
TRBV3-1	TRBJ2-1	ASSHKVLANEQF
TRBV10-2	TRBJ1-2	ASTPRGLGHGYT
TRBV7-9	TRBJ1-1	ASSLVTPSEAF
TRBV9	TRBJ1-1	ASSFNPLPGLMNTEAF
TRBV12-3/TRBV12-4	TRBJ2-7	ASSLTAGGPSYEQY
TRBV7-9	TRBJ2-3	ASSGQGSDTQY
TRBV12-3/TRBV12-4	TRBJ2-7	ASSPETGVDEQY
TRBV7-4	TRBJ1-6	ASSPHYSLSNSPLH
TRBV2	TRBJ1-6	ASSEGGNSPLH
TRBV2	TRBJ1-6	ASSETGTTLNSPLH
TRBV24-1	TRBJ2-1	ATSDPGQLNEQF
TRBV9	TRBJ2-1	ASSVGDRGPVYNEQF
TRBV15	TRBJ2-7	ATSDDPYEQY
TRBV2	TRBJ2-5	ASSEWMETQY